These 27 T cell receptor beta chains share one sample of origin, sequenced in a study of blood T cell repertoires in COVID-19 (dated by TCRdb to about 2020). Libraries were constructed by the immunoSEQ multiplex PCR assay. In TCRdb, the immuneACCESS table is reduced to in-frame sequences with V and J assigned. These tables do not hold every clone; where another copy was compared, an unresolved V gene accounts for under half, and the others remain unexplained. The sample table shows approximately 260,000 clones, and 86% are seen once. 2.5% to 3.5% of the sample is in the top ten clones. The sample taken for sequencing was PBMCs or T cells enriched from blood (not recorded which). The receptor set was obtained from a woman between 40 and 50 years old with acute COVID-19.

The V gene is TRBV5-5, the J gene TRBJ2-3, with 7 bases that match TRBD1. CDR1 and CDR2 (germline): SGHKS, YYEKEE (reference sequence). The J segment lost 7 bases and the V segment lost 1 base, leaving 6 bases of the junction unmatched. This CDR3 has 14 residues. The CDR3 spells CASSLQGQVHTQYF. The CDR3 DNA is TGTGCCAGCAGCTTGCAAGGACAGGTCCATACGCAGTATTTT.

This clone was seen a handful of times. The V and J genes are TRBV19 and TRBJ1-1; TRBD1 matches at 7 bases. The CDR3 loop spans 14 amino acids. From germline, CDR1 is LNHDA and CDR2 SQIVND (reference sequence). With 8 bases clipped from V and 0 bases from J, the junction kept 6 bases outside the gene matches. CDR3 loop: CASARGNLNTEAFF. Here the CDR3 DNA reads TGTGCCAGTGCCAGGGGGAACCTGAACACTGAAGCTTTCTTT.

V and J are TRBV18 and TRBJ2-1, with a tentative D call TRBD1 (6 bases). The germline V and J ends were trimmed by 3 bases and 9 bases, with 18 bases remaining between them. The germline V gene has CDR1 KGHSH and CDR2 LQKENI. The CDR3 length is 15 residues. Here the CDR3 DNA reads TGTGCCAGCTCACCCCGATGGGGGCCCGGTGGTGAGCAGTTCTTC. This gives the protein CASSPRWGPGGEQFF.

This clone was observed a handful of times. This chain joins TRBV30 and TRBJ2-5; possibly TRBD1 for D (6 bases). Germline V gives CDR1 GTSNPN, CDR2 SVGIG (reference sequence). Deletions cut 0 bases from V and 4 bases from J, with 9 bases between. This CDR3 spans 13 amino acids. The CDR3 bases are TGTGCCTGGAGTGTGGGGGCGGGAGAGACCCAGTACTTC. Its translation: CAWSVGAGETQYF.

This chain links TRBV18 with TRBJ2-3; maybe TRBD1 (5 bases). CDR1 and CDR2 (germline): KGHSH, LQKENI. The CDR3 has 16 residues. V was clipped by 3 bases and J by 8 bases, with 21 bases between them. CDR3: CASSPSWGGAHGTQYF. As DNA, the CDR3 is TGTGCCAGCTCACCCTCTTGGGGCGGAGCACATGGTACGCAGTATTTT.

This rearrangement joins TRBV15 to TRBJ2-1, with TRBD2 matching over 7 bases. Germline CDR1 and CDR2: LNHNV and YYDKDF (reference sequence). The CDR3 has 16 amino acids. With 3 bases clipped from V and 1 base from J, the junction kept 6 bases outside the gene matches. CDR3 bases: TGTGCCACCAGCAGGGGGACTACCGGGTCCTACAATGAGCAGTTCTTC. The encoded protein is CATSRGTTGSYNEQFF.

The J gene is TRBJ2-2, the V gene TRBV4-2, with 9 bases aligning to TRBD2. CDR3 length: 18 amino acids. V was clipped by 4 bases and J by 0 bases; unmatched bases: 9. The germline V gene has CDR1 LGHNA and CDR2 YNFKEQ. In DNA, the CDR3 is TGTGCCAGCAGCCCAGGGAAATCTAGCGGGACGAACACCGGGGAGCTGTTTTTT. Translated, it gives CASSPGKSSGTNTGELFF.

This chain uses TRBV24-1 with TRBJ2-7; D is uncertain. Germline CDR1 is KGHDR and CDR2 is SFDVKD. V lost 1 base and J 5 bases, leaving 5 bases between the germline ends. This CDR3 has 12 amino acids. The CDR3 DNA reads as TGTGCCACCAGTGATTTTGCTAACGAGCAGTACTTC. This translates into CATSDFANEQYF.

This clone was seen only once. CDR3 in amino acids: CASSLEGGGGQPQHF. CDR3 DNA sequence: TGCGCCAGCAGCTTGGAGGGAGGTGGTGGTCAGCCCCAGCATTTT. The genes are TRBV5-1 and TRBJ1-5; no definite D call. The V gene's germline CDR1 is SGHRS and CDR2 YFSETQ. The CDR3 consists of 15 residues. Trimming took off 0 bases at V and 6 bases at J, with 13 bases between the two ends.

The V and J genes are TRBV3-1 (or the pseudogene TRBV3-2) and TRBJ1-3; D gene ambiguous. The CDR3 extends over 15 amino acids. Looked up from germline, CDR1 is LGHDT and CDR2 is YNNKEL (reference sequence). The V and J ends lost 4 bases and 3 bases respectively, with 13 bases between them. The CDR3 protein is CASSPIPSSGNTIYF. The CDR3 coding sequence is TGTGCCAGCAGCCCAATCCCTTCGAGTGGAAACACCATATATTTT.

CDR3 sequence (DNA): TGTGCCAGCAGTTACTCGAGAACGTACCAAGAGACCCAGTACTTC. This encodes CASSYSRTYQETQYF. The chain is built from TRBV6-5 and TRBJ2-5; D uncertain. CDR1 and CDR2 from the germline V gene are MNHEY and SVGAGI. There are 15 residues in the CDR3. V was clipped by 0 bases and J by 0 bases, with 8 bases between them.

This clone was counted once. V usage is TRBV29-1 and J usage is TRBJ1-2; 8 bases line up with TRBD1. J was trimmed by 3 bases and V by 7 bases; bases with no gene match: 7. Germline V lookup: CDR1 SQVTM, CDR2 ANQGSEA. This CDR3 is built from 13 residues. CDR3 sequence (DNA): TGCAGCGCTTTGGACAGGGAAGACTATGGCTACACCTTC. Translating gives CSALDREDYGYTF.

The chain couples TRBV6-6 to TRBJ1-3; D is unclear. The V and J ends lost 5 bases and 1 base respectively, with 6 bases between them. The germline V gene encodes CDR1 MNHNY and CDR2 SVGAGI (reference sequence). The CDR3 is 13 residues long. CDR3 DNA: TGTGCCAGCAGTCTCGGTTCTGGAAACACCATATATTTT. This translates into CASSLGSGNTIYF.

The chain is built from TRBV11-3 and TRBJ1-4; 7 nucleotides agree with TRBD1. V lost 5 bases to trimming and J lost 5 bases; unmatched junction nucleotides: 8. This CDR3 has 15 residues. Germline V CDR1 and CDR2: SGHNT, YENEEA. CDR3 bases: TGTGCCAGCAGCGCGCCGGGACAGCTAAATGAAAAACTGTTTTTT. Its protein product is CASSAPGQLNEKLFF.

A single count supports this clone. The chain is built from TRBV7-2 and TRBJ1-5; D is unclear. The CDR3 sequence is 14 residues long. Trimming pared 3 bases from V and 2 bases from J, leaving 8 bases between. Per the germline V gene, CDR1 is SGHTA and CDR2 is FQGNSA. The CDR3, as DNA: TGTGCCAGCAGCTTTAGTGATCGCAATCAGCCCCAGCATTTT. It specifies CASSFSDRNQPQHF.

The chain has TRBV12-3 or TRBV12-4 and TRBJ2-5; a possible D gene is TRBD2 (5 bases). V was clipped by 10 bases and J by 2 bases, with 11 bases between them. CDR3 size: 12 residues. The DNA for the CDR3 is TGTGCCATTAGCGCGGAACAAGAGACCCAGTACTTC. It yields the protein CAISAEQETQYF.

This sequence joins TRBV5-1 and TRBJ2-7; D possibly corresponds to TRBD1 (6 bases). From germline, CDR1 is SGHRS and CDR2 YFSETQ. Trimming cost V 1 base and J 2 bases, with 10 bases left between them. The CDR3 is 14 residues long. CDR3 amino acids: CASSLTTGAYEQYF. The CDR3 DNA is TGCGCCAGCAGCTTGACGACAGGAGCCTACGAGCAGTACTTC.

The V gene is TRBV9, the J gene TRBJ2-1; 12 bases map to TRBD2. The trim removed 4 bases at V and 3 bases at J, leaving 2 bases unmatched. The germline V gene has CDR1 SGDLS and CDR2 YYNGEE. This CDR3 is built from 15 residues. The CDR3: CASSPTSGSYNEQFF. The CDR3 coding sequence is TGTGCCAGCAGCCCGACTAGCGGGAGCTACAATGAGCAGTTCTTC.

V and J are TRBV12-5 and TRBJ2-7, with a weak D call TRBD2 (6 bases). The CDR3 runs to 13 residues. CDR1 and CDR2 (germline): LGHNT, FRNRAP. V lost 5 bases to trimming and J lost 3 bases, with 11 bases between them. CDR3 in DNA: TGTGCTAGTGGTATCGGGACTGACTACGAGCAGTACTTC. Amino acids: CASGIGTDYEQYF.

This chain connects TRBV2 to TRBJ1-1; D gene uncertain. CDR1 and CDR2 (germline): SNHLY, FYNNEI. The CDR3 runs 13 residues. Trimming pared 3 bases from V and 4 bases from J, leaving 9 bases between. CDR3 bases: TGTGCCAGCAGTGATGCGGAAGTCACTGAAGCTTTCTTT. Translating gives CASSDAEVTEAFF.

The chain carries TRBV9 and TRBJ2-3; 14 nucleotides align to TRBD2. The V segment lost 3 bases and the J segment 6 bases; nucleotides outside the gene matches: 6. The germline V gene has CDR1 SGDLS and CDR2 YYNGEE. The CDR3 is 16 residues long. The CDR3 sequence: CASSGGLAGVVDTQYF. DNA for the CDR3: TGTGCCAGCAGCGGGGGACTAGCGGGAGTAGTGGATACGCAGTATTTT.

This clone was counted once. V is TRBV29-1 and J is TRBJ2-7; TRBD1 agrees at 8 bases. The germline V gene encodes CDR1 SQVTM and CDR2 ANQGSEA. J lost 3 bases, V lost 6 bases, and 4 bases had no gene match. The CDR3 is 12 amino acids. This CDR3 is CSVVGTGYEQYF. CDR3 sequence (DNA): TGCAGCGTCGTCGGGACAGGCTACGAGCAGTACTTC.

This chain joins TRBV20-1 and TRBJ2-7; 7 bases agree with TRBD2. V dropped 3 bases and J dropped 3; count of bases not matched to a gene: 2. Germline lookup yields CDR1 DFQATT and CDR2 SNEGSKA (reference sequence). The CDR3 contains 12 residues. The CDR3 reads CSASRGSYEQYF. The CDR3, as DNA: TGCAGTGCTAGTCGCGGGAGCTACGAGCAGTACTTC.

The chain uses TRBV15 and TRBJ1-5, with a weak D call TRBD1 (5 bases). CDR3 length: 14 amino acids. Deletions cut 3 bases from V and 7 bases from J, with 13 bases between. Germline V CDR1 and CDR2: LNHNV, YYDKDF (reference sequence). The CDR3 DNA reads TGTGCCACCAGCAGTGGGAGGGGTGGACAGCCCCAGCATTTT. It encodes CATSSGRGGQPQHF.

This clone has a single count. The chain is built from TRBV6-5 and TRBJ2-7, with 12 bases fitting TRBD2. The CDR3 contains 15 residues. CDR1 and CDR2 from the germline V gene are MNHEY and SVGAGI. The ends lost 4 bases at V and 4 bases at J; junction bases unmatched: 5. The CDR3 bases are TGTGCCAGCAGTTCTCTAGCGGGAGGGATGTACGAGCAGTACTTC. It yields the protein CASSSLAGGMYEQYF.

This clone was seen once. The V gene is TRBV2, the J gene TRBJ1-3; possibly TRBD1 for D (6 bases). Trimming took 2 bases from V and 1 from J, leaving 9 bases between them. There are 15 residues in the CDR3. Germline assignment: CDR1 SNHLY and CDR2 FYNNEI. The CDR3 spells CASSELGGSGNTIYF. The CDR3 DNA reads TGTGCCAGCAGTGAATTAGGGGGTTCTGGAAACACCATATATTTT. Drawing the rest from reference TRBV2 and TRBJ1-3, the complete variable domain is EPEVTQTPSHQVTQMGQEVILRCVPISNHLYFYWYRQILGQKVEFLVSFYNNEISEKSEIFDDQFSVERPDGSNFTLKIRSTKLEDSAMYFCASSELGGSGNTIYFGEGSWLTVV.

The V and J genes are TRBV2 and TRBJ2-7; no firm D call. Trimming stripped 6 bases from V and 1 base from J, with 10 bases between. CDR1 and CDR2 (germline): SNHLY, FYNNEI. This CDR3 is 13 amino acids long. CDR3 in amino acids: CASREPESYEQYF. CDR3 in DNA: TGTGCCAGCAGGGAGCCGGAATCCTACGAGCAGTACTTC.